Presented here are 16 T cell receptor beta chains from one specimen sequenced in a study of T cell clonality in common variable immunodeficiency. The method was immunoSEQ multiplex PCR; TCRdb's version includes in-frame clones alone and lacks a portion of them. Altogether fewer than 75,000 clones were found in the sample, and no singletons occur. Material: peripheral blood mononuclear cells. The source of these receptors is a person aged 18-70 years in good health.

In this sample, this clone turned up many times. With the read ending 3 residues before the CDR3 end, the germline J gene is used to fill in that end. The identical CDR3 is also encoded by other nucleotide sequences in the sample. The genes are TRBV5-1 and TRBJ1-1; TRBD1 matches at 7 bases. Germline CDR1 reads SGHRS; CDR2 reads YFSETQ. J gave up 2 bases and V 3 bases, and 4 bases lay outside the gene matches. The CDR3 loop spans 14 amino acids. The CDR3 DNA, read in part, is TGCGCCAGCAGCTCCGGGACAGCTAACACTGAA. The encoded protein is CASSSGTANTE. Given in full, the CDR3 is CASSSGTANTEAFF.

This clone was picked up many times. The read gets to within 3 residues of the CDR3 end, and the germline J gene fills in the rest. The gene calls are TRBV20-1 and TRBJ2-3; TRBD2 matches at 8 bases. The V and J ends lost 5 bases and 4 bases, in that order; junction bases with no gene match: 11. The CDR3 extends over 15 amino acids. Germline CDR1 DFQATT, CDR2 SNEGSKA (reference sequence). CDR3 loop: CSAQKDGGAPDTQYF. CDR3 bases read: TGCAGTGCTCAAAAAGACGGGGGGGCCCCAGATACG.

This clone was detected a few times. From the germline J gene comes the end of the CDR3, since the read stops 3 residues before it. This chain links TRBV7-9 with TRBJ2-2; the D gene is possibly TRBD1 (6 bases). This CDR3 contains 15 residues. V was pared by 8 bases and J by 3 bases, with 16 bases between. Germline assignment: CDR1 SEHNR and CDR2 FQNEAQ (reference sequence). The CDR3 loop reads CASPLGQIYTGELFF. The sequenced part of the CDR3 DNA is TGTGCCAGCCCCCTCGGACAGATTTACACCGGGGAG. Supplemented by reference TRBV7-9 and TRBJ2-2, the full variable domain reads DTGVSQNPRHKITKRGQNVTFRCDPISEHNRLYWYRQTLGQGPEFLTYFQNEAQLEKSRLLSDRFSAERPKGSFSTLEIQRTEQGDSAMYLCASPLGQIYTGELFFGEGSRLTVL.

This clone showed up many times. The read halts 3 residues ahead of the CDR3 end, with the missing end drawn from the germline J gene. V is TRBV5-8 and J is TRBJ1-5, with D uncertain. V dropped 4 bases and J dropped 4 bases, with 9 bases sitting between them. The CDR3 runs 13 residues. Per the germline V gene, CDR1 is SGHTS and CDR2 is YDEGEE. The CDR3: CASSLDGNQPQHF. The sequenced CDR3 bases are TGTGCCAGCAGCCTGGACGGGAATCAGCCC.

CDR3 loop: CAWNRASYEQYF. Partial CDR3 DNA: TGTGCCTGGAACCGAGCCTCCTACGAG. The rearrangement joins TRBV30 to TRBJ2-7; D uncertain. With the read ending 3 residues before the CDR3 end, the germline J gene is used to fill in that end. This CDR3 spans 12 amino acids. Germline V lookup: CDR1 GTSNPN, CDR2 SVGIG (reference sequence). V was clipped by 4 bases and J by 0 bases, with 7 bases between them.

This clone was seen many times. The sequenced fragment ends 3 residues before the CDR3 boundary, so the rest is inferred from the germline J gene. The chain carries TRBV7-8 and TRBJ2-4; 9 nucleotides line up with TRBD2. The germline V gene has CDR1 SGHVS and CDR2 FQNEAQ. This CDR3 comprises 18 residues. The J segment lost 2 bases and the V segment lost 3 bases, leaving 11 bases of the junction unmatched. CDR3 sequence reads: CASSLGLLAGVPKNIQYF. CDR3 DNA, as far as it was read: TGTGCCAGCAGCTTGGGGCTCTTAGCGGGAGTACCCAAAAACATT.

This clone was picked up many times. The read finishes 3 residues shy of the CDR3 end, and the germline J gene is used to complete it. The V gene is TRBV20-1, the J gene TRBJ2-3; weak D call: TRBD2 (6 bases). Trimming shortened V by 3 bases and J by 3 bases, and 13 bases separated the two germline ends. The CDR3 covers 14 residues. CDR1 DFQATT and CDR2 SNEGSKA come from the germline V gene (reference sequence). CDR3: CSARLVGGTDTQYF. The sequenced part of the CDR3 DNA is TGCAGTGCTAGGCTCGTGGGGGGAACAGATACG.

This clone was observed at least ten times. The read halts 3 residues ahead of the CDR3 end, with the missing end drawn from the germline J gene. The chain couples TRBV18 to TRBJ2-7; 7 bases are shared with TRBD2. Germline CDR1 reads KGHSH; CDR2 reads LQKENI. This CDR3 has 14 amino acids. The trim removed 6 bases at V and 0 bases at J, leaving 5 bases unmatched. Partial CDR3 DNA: TGTGCCAGCTCGCCAGGCGGGGGCTCCTACGAG. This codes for CASSPGGGSYE. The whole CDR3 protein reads CASSPGGGSYEQYF.

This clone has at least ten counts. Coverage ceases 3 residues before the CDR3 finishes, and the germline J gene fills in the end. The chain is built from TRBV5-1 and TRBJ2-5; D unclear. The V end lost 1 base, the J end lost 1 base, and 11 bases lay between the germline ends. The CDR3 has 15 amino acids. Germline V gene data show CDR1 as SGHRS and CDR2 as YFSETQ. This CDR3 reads CASSLRFGSQETQYF. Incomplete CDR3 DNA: TGCGCCAGCAGCTTGAGATTCGGGTCCCAAGAGACC.

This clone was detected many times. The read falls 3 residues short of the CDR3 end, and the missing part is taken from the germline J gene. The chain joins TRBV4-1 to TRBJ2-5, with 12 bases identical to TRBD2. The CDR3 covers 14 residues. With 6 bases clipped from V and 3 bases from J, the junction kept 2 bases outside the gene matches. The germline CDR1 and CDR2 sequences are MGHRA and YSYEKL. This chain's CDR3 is CASSRLAGEETQYF. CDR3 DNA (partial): TGCGCCAGCAGTAGACTAGCGGGGGAAGAGACC.

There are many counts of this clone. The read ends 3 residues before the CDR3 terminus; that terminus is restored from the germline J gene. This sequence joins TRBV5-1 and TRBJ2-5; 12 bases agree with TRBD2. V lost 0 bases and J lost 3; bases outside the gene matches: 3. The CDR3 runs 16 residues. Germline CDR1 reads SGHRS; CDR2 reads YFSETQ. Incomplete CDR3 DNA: TGCGCCAGCAGCTTGGAACGGACTAGCGGGAAAGAGACC. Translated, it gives CASSLERTSGKET. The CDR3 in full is CASSLERTSGKETQYF. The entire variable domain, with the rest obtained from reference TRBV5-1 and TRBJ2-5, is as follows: KAGVTQTPRYLIKTRGQQVTLSCSPISGHRSVSWYQQTPGQGLQFLFEYFSETQRNKGNFPGRFSGRQFSNSRSEMNVSTLELGDSALYLCASSLERTSGKETQYFGPGTRLLVL.

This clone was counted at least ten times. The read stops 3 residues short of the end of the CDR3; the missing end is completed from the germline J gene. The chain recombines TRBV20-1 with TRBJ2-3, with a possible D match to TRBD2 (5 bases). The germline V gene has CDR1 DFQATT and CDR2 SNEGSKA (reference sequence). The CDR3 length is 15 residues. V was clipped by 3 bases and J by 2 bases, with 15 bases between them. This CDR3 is CSARVQRHNTDTQYF. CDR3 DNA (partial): TGCAGTGCTAGGGTCCAGCGGCATAACACAGATACG.

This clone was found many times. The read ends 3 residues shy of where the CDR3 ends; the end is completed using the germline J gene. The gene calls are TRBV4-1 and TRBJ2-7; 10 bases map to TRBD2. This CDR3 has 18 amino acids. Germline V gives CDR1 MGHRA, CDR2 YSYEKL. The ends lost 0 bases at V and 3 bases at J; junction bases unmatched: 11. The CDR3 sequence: CASSQEVRPEREGYEQYF. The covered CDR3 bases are TGCGCCAGCAGCCAAGAAGTGCGGCCGGAGCGGGAGGGCTACGAG.

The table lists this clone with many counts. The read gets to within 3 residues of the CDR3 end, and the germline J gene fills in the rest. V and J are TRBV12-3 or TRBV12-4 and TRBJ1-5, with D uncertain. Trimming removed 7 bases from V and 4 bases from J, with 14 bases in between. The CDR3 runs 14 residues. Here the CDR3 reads CASKAGALNQPQHF. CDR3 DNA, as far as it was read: TGTGCCAGCAAAGCAGGCGCTCTTAATCAGCCC.

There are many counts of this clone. CDR3 sequence reads: CASSLNSLGGSSYNEQFF. CDR3 DNA, as far as it was read: TGTGCCAGCAGCTTAAACTCTTTGGGGGGAAGCTCCTACAATGAG. The chain joins TRBV7-3 to TRBJ2-1; D is perhaps TRBD2 (6 bases). The DNA ends 3 residues before the CDR3 does, and the rest of the CDR3 is filled in from the germline J gene. Germline CDR1 SGHTA, CDR2 FQGTGA. V was pared by 1 base and J by 0 bases, with 16 bases between. The CDR3 is 18 amino acids.

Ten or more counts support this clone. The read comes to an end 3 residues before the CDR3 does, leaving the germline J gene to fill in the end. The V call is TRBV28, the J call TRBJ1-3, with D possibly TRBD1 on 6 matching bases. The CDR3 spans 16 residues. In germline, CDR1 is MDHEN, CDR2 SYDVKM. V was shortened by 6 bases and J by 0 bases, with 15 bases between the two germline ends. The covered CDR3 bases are TGTGCCAGCAGGCAAACAGGGTTGAGCTCTGGAAACACC. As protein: CASRQTGLSSGNT. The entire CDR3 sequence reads CASRQTGLSSGNTIYF. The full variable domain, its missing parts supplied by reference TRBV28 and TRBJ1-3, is DVKVTQSSRYLVKRTGEKVFLECVQDMDHENMFWYRQDPGLGLRLIYFSYDVKMKEKGDIPEGYSVSREKKERFSLILESASTNQTSMYLCASRQTGLSSGNTIYFGEGSWLTVV.